The 27 T cell receptor beta chains given below trace back to one sample, sequenced in a study of OX40 agonist ivuxolimab in advanced cancers. Libraries were prepared by immunoSEQ multiplex PCR; TCRdb keeps only in-frame clonotypes and omits some of them. The sample has about 89,000 clones, about 88% seen once; the top ten hold roughly 0.3%. The sample here was CD4+ or CD8+ T cells sorted from blood, taken in a trial of the OX40 agonist ivuxolimab. Receptors originate from an adult with an advanced solid tumor such as melanoma, head and neck, liver or kidney cancer.

This chain joins TRBV6-1 and TRBJ2-7, with D possibly being TRBD2 (6 bases). This CDR3 is 14 amino acids long. Germline lookup yields CDR1 MNHNS and CDR2 SASEGT. V lost 2 bases and J lost 5, with 13 bases in between. In DNA, the CDR3 is TGTGCCAGCAGTGAATGGATGGGGAGGAACGAGCAGTACTTC. Its protein product is CASSEWMGRNEQYF.

This chain joins TRBV6-5 and TRBJ2-3; perhaps TRBD2 as D (5 bases). V gave up 6 bases and J gave up 1 base, with 14 bases separating them. Germline V lookup: CDR1 MNHEY, CDR2 SVGAGI. The CDR3 length is 15 residues. The CDR3 sequence: CASSPAGLGTDTQYF. CDR3 nucleotide sequence: TGTGCCAGCAGCCCCGCGGGTTTAGGCACAGATACGCAGTATTTT.

The chain combines TRBV7-6 with TRBJ2-7; 10 bases map to TRBD1. Trimming at V came to 4 bases and at J to 6 bases, leaving 9 bases not matched to a gene. CDR3 length equals 15 residues. Germline CDR1 reads SGHVS; CDR2 reads FNYEAQ. The CDR3 is CASSSSRGQGGEQYF. CDR3 sequence (DNA): TGTGCCAGCAGCTCCAGCCGCGGACAGGGGGGCGAGCAGTACTTC.

This clone was counted a few times. Distinct nucleotide sequences in the sample also encode this CDR3. J is TRBJ2-1 and V is TRBV30; 7 bases align to TRBD2. CDR3 length equals 16 residues. Per the germline V gene, CDR1 is GTSNPN and CDR2 is SVGIG (reference sequence). V dropped 2 bases and J dropped 0; count of bases not matched to a gene: 7. DNA of the CDR3: TGTGCCTGGAGTCTGCGGGGACTAAGCTCCTACAATGAGCAGTTCTTC. It specifies CAWSLRGLSSYNEQFF.

This chain links TRBV18 with TRBJ1-3; D may be TRBD1 (5 bases). Per germline, CDR1 KGHSH and CDR2 LQKENI. V was cut by 5 bases and J by 4 bases, with 15 bases left in between. This CDR3 has 15 residues. The CDR3 spells CASSWGTSAGNTIYF. In nucleotides, the CDR3 is TGTGCCAGCTCATGGGGGACGTCGGCGGGAAACACCATATATTTT.

CDR3 DNA sequence: TGTGCCAGCAGTTACTCAGGACAGCGTTCTAATGAAAAACTGTTTTTT. Encoded protein: CASSYSGQRSNEKLFF. The chain joins TRBV6-5 to TRBJ1-4, with D perhaps matching TRBD1 (6 bases). The CDR3 covers 16 residues. With 0 bases removed from V and 3 bases from J, the gap between germline ends came to 11 bases. Germline CDR1 and CDR2: MNHEY and SVGAGI.

The rearrangement uses TRBV5-1 and TRBJ2-7, with D unresolved. The CDR3 extends over 14 amino acids. The V and J ends lost 0 bases and 1 base respectively, with 8 bases between them. CDR1 is SGHRS, CDR2 YFSETQ, per germline. The CDR3 nucleotides read TGCGCCAGCAGCTTGGATTACTCTTCCTACGAGCAGTACTTC. The encoded protein is CASSLDYSSYEQYF.

This clone appeared a single time. V is TRBV5-1 and J is TRBJ2-1; tentative D call: TRBD2 (5 bases). V was shortened by 4 bases and J by 7 bases, with 12 bases between the two germline ends. Germline V gene data show CDR1 as SGHRS and CDR2 as YFSETQ. The CDR3 sequence is 13 residues long. The CDR3 is CASSPISGNEQFF. DNA for the CDR3: TGCGCCAGCAGCCCGATTTCGGGGAATGAGCAGTTCTTC.

This chain joins TRBV25-1 and TRBJ2-2; either TRBD1 or TRBD2 may supply D (5 bases each). Germline-derived CDR1 and CDR2 are MGHDK and SYGVNS. V was clipped by 4 bases and J by 3 bases, with 9 bases between them. This CDR3 region has 14 residues. The chain's CDR3 is CASSGGWDTGELFF. Here the CDR3 DNA reads TGTGCCAGCAGTGGGGGGTGGGACACCGGGGAGCTGTTTTTT.

This chain uses TRBV14 with TRBJ2-5; D gene ambiguous. The V and J ends lost 4 bases and 2 bases respectively, with 8 bases between them. This CDR3 contains 13 residues. CDR1 and CDR2 from the germline V gene are SGHDN and FVKESK. Here the CDR3 DNA reads TGTGCCAGCAGCCGCACACATCAAGAGACCCAGTACTTC. Translated, it gives CASSRTHQETQYF.

V usage is TRBV28 and J usage is TRBJ1-2; TRBD1 matches at 7 bases. The ends lost 10 bases at V and 1 base at J; junction bases unmatched: 6. CDR3 length: 13 amino acids. Germline V lookup: CDR1 MDHEN, CDR2 SYDVKM. CDR3 sequence reads: CAIVDRFNYGYTF. CDR3 nucleotide sequence: TGTGCCATCGTGGACAGGTTTAACTATGGCTACACCTTC.

The gene calls are TRBV10-3 and TRBJ1-2; no definite D call. This CDR3 has 15 residues. The V end lost 3 bases, the J end lost 3 bases, and 14 bases lay between the germline ends. Germline-derived CDR1 and CDR2 are ENHRY and SYGVKD. The CDR3 spells CAISEKREGDYGYTF. As DNA, the CDR3 is TGTGCCATCAGTGAAAAACGGGAGGGCGACTATGGCTACACCTTC.

The chain has TRBV9 and TRBJ2-3; 13 bases map to TRBD2. V shed 3 bases, J shed 3 bases, and the junction held 1 base outside the gene matches. The CDR3 is 15 amino acids. CDR1 and CDR2 (germline): SGDLS, YYNGEE. In DNA form, the CDR3 reads TGTGCCAGCAGCGGGGGACTAGCGGGGACAGATACGCAGTATTTT. Translation: CASSGGLAGTDTQYF.

The V call is TRBV9, the J call TRBJ2-7, with 8 bases aligning to TRBD2. The V and J ends lost 3 bases and 4 bases, in that order; junction bases with no gene match: 9. This CDR3 has 15 amino acids. Germline values: CDR1 SGDLS, CDR2 YYNGEE. The CDR3 spells CASSAGLGDYYEQYF. The CDR3 nucleotides are TGTGCCAGCAGCGCGGGACTAGGGGACTATTACGAGCAGTACTTC.

The rearrangement links TRBV27 to TRBJ2-5; weak D call: TRBD1 (6 bases). Trimming cost V 8 bases and J 1 base, with 14 bases left between them. CDR1 and CDR2 (germline): MNHEY, SMNVEV (reference sequence). The CDR3 is made up of 14 amino acids. CDR3 sequence: CASGRQARQETQYF. For the CDR3, the DNA is TGTGCCAGCGGGAGACAGGCCCGCCAAGAGACCCAGTACTTC.

This chain joins TRBV14 and TRBJ2-7; D tentatively fits TRBD1 or TRBD2 (5 bases each). CDR1 is SGHDN and CDR2 is FVKESK in the germline V gene. The CDR3 is 13 residues long. Trimming left V 4 bases short and J 2 bases short, with 9 bases between. This chain's CDR3 is CASSRLGAYEQYF. CDR3 in DNA: TGTGCCAGCAGCCGCCTGGGGGCCTACGAGCAGTACTTC.

The chain is built from TRBV5-1 and TRBJ2-5; D is possibly TRBD1 (6 bases). Germline V gives CDR1 SGHRS, CDR2 YFSETQ. The CDR3 length is 14 residues. The V gene lost 1 base and the J gene lost 4 bases, with 11 bases spanning the gap. CDR3 loop: CASSLYQGLETQYF. In DNA form, the CDR3 reads TGCGCCAGCAGCTTGTATCAGGGGTTAGAGACCCAGTACTTC.

The rearrangement joins TRBV5-6 to TRBJ2-3, with 7 bases aligning to TRBD1. Germline lookup yields CDR1 SGHDT and CDR2 YYEEEE. Trimming took 1 base from V and 8 from J; bases not matched to a gene: 7. The CDR3 has 14 residues. The CDR3 reads CASSLLLAGGTQYF. The CDR3 DNA reads TGTGCCAGCAGCTTGCTCTTGGCAGGGGGTACGCAGTATTTT.

This clone has just a few counts. This chain uses TRBV19 with TRBJ1-6, with TRBD1 as a possible D gene (6 bases). The V end was cut by 1 base, the J end by 6 bases, with 7 bases between. The germline V gene has CDR1 LNHDA and CDR2 SQIVND (reference sequence). This CDR3 comprises 14 residues. The CDR3 region has the DNA TGTGCCAGTAGTATAGCGGGGGCTAATTCACCCCTCCACTTT. Protein product: CASSIAGANSPLHF.

The chain recombines TRBV5-1 with TRBJ2-6, with D perhaps TRBD2 (7 bases). With 0 bases removed from V and 2 bases from J, the gap between germline ends came to 12 bases. This CDR3 has 17 amino acids. Germline V gene sequence: CDR1 SGHRS, CDR2 YFSETQ. The CDR3 coding sequence is TGCGCCAGCAGCTTGGCCGGCGGGGGCCCTGGGGCCAACGTCCTGACTTTC. Protein: CASSLAGGGPGANVLTF.

This sequence joins TRBV5-4 and TRBJ2-2; D not resolved. V lost 0 bases, J lost 1 base, and 4 bases lay in between. The length of the CDR3 is 14 residues. CDR1 SGHNT and CDR2 YYREEE come from the germline V gene (reference sequence). CDR3 coding DNA: TGTGCCAGCAGCTTGGCAGGGAACACCGGGGAGCTGTTTTTT. Translating gives CASSLAGNTGELFF. Supplemented by reference TRBV5-4 and TRBJ2-2, the full variable domain reads ETGVTQSPTHLIKTRGQQVTLRCSSQSGHNTVSWYQQALGQGPQFIFQYYREEENGRGNFPPRFSGLQFPNYSSELNVNALELDDSALYLCASSLAGNTGELFFGEGSRLTVL.

The chain combines TRBV19 with TRBJ1-3; possibly TRBD1 for D (6 bases). The CDR3 length is 14 residues. Germline V lookup: CDR1 LNHDA, CDR2 SQIVND (reference sequence). Trimming removed 6 bases at V and 0 bases at J, with 9 bases between. The CDR3 region is CASSAGASGNTIYF. The CDR3 DNA follows: TGTGCCAGTAGCGCAGGGGCCTCTGGAAACACCATATATTTT.

This clone appeared a few times. V usage is TRBV10-1 and J usage is TRBJ1-2; 8 bases fit TRBD1. CDR1 WNHNN and CDR2 SYGVQD come from the germline V gene (reference sequence). CDR3 length: 15 amino acids. The J segment lost 0 bases and the V segment lost 7 bases, leaving 7 bases of the junction unmatched. DNA of the CDR3: TGCGCCAGCATCCCGGACAGGGAAGCTAACTATGGCTACACCTTC. It specifies CASIPDREANYGYTF.

The chain links TRBV7-2 to TRBJ1-2; D might be TRBD1 (6 bases). The CDR3 is 14 residues long. Germline CDR1 SGHTA, CDR2 FQGNSA. V lost 7 bases and J 3 bases, leaving 15 bases between the germline ends. CDR3 region: CASTEGGRYYGYTF. The CDR3 DNA sequence: TGTGCCAGCACGGAAGGGGGTCGGTACTATGGCTACACCTTC.

This rearrangement joins TRBV2 to TRBJ1-2; TRBD1 matches 8 bases. CDR1 and CDR2 from the germline V gene are SNHLY and FYNNEI. This CDR3 has 15 residues. With V trimmed by 5 bases and J by 7 bases, 12 bases remained unmatched. In DNA form, the CDR3 reads TGTGCCAGCAGTTTTCAGGGGGCGAGGGAAAGTGGCTACACCTTC. Translated: CASSFQGARESGYTF.

The J gene is TRBJ2-1, the V gene TRBV19; 10 bases are shared with TRBD2. This CDR3 has 15 residues. V was pared by 3 bases and J by 8 bases, with 7 bases of the junction left unmatched. CDR1 and CDR2 from the germline V gene are LNHDA and SQIVND (reference sequence). CDR3 DNA sequence: TGTGCCAGTAGTATGGTAGCGGGGGGTCGGCATGAGCAGTTCTTC. This sequence encodes CASSMVAGGRHEQFF.

The table lists this clone with a count of one. This sequence joins TRBV7-2 and TRBJ2-7; no reliable D call. V lost 0 bases and J 2 bases, leaving 8 bases between the germline ends. The length of the CDR3 is 14 residues. The germline V gene encodes CDR1 SGHTA and CDR2 FQGNSA. The CDR3 region is CASSLARFTYEQYF. CDR3 in DNA: TGTGCCAGCAGCTTAGCACGGTTTACCTACGAGCAGTACTTC.